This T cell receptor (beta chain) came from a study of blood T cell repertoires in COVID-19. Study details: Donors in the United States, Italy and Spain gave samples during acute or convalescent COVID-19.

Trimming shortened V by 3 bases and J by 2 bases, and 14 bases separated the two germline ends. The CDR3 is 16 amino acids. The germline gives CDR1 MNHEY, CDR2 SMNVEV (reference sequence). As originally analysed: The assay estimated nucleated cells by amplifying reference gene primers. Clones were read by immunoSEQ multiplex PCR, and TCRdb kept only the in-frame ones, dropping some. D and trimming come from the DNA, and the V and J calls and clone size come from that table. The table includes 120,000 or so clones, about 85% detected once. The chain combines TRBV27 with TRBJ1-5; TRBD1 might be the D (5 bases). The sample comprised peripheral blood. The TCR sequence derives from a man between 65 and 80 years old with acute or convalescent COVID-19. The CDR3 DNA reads TGTGCCAGCAGTTTGACGGGGGTTGGTGGCAATCAGCCCCAGCATTTT. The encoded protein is CASSLTGVGGNQPQHF.